This T cell receptor beta chain came from a study of vaccination and CD4 T cells after COVID-19. Treatment defined: approximately nine-day PBMC culture with coronavirus spike peptide pools or control peptides (ViraFEST assay). CD4+ T cells that came from the unexposed donor were collected before the COVID-19 pandemic (2011-2018). With 5 bases removed from V and 3 bases from J, the gap between germline ends came to 11 bases. From germline, CDR1 is SGHNT and CDR2 YENEEA. The CDR3 is 13 residues long. With the Oncomine TCR Beta short-read assay, DNA from cultured CD4+ T cells was sequenced. One entry per CDR3 protein results from TCRdb running MiXCR on the PCR reads. The table lists 9,500 to 10,000 distinct CDR3 sequences, 34% of them singletons. Note on this clonotype: Its antigen is currently unknown.

Sequenced sample: CD4+ T cells from blood, cultured in vitro. The chain couples TRBV11-3 to TRBJ2-7, with a tentative D call TRBD1 (6 bases). This sequence originates from a human donor in good health. The CDR3: CASSPGQFYEQYF. DNA of the CDR3: TGTGCCAGCAGCCCTGGACAGTTCTACGAGCAGTACTTC.